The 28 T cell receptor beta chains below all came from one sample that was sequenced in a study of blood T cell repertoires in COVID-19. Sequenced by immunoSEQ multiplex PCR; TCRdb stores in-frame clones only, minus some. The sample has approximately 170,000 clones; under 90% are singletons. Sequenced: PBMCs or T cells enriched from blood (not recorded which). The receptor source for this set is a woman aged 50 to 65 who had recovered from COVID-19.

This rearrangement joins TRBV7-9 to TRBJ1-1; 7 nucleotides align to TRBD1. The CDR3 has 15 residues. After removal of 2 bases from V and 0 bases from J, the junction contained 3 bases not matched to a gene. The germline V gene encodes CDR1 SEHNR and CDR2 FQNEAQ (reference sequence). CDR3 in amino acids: CASSLPRGLNTEAFF. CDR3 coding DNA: TGTGCCAGCAGCTTACCCAGGGGGTTGAACACTGAAGCTTTCTTT.

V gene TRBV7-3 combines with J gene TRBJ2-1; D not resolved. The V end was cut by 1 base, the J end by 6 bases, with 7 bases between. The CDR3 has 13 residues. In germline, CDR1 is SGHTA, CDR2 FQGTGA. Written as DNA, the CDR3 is TGTGCCAGCAGCTTAATTGTCGGCAATGAGCAGTTCTTC. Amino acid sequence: CASSLIVGNEQFF.

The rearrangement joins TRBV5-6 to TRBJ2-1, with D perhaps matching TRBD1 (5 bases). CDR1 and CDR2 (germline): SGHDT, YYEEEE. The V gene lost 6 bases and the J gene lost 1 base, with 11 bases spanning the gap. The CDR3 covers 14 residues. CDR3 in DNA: TGTGCCAGCACGCAGGGAAGATCCTACAATGAGCAGTTCTTC. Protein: CASTQGRSYNEQFF.

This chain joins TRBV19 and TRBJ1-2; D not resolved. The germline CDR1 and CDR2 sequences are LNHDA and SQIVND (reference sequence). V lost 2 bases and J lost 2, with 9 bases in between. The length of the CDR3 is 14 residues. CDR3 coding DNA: TGTGCCAGTAGTATACTGAGACTGAACTATGGCTACACCTTC. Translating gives CASSILRLNYGYTF.

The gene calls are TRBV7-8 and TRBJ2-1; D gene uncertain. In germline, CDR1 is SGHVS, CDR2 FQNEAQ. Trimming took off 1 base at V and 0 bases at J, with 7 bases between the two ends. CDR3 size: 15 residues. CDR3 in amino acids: CASSLGRLSYNEQFF. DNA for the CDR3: TGTGCCAGCAGCTTAGGGCGGCTCTCCTACAATGAGCAGTTCTTC.

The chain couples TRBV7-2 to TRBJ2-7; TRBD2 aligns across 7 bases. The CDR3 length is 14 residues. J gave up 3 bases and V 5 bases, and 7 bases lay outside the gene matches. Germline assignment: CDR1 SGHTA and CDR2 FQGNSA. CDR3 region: CASSPKGGGYEQYF. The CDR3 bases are TGTGCCAGCAGCCCTAAGGGCGGGGGCTACGAGCAGTACTTC. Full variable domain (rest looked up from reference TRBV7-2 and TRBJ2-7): GAGVSQSPSNKVTEKGKDVELRCDPISGHTALYWYRQSLGQGLEFLIYFQGNSAPDKSGLPSDRFSAERTGGSVSTLTIQRTQQEDSAVYLCASSPKGGGYEQYFGPGTRLTVT.

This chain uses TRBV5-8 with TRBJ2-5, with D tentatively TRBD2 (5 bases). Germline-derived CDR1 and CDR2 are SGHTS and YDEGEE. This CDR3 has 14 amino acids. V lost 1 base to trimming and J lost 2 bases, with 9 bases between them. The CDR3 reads CASSLYGVQETQYF. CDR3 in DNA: TGTGCCAGCAGCTTGTACGGGGTTCAAGAGACCCAGTACTTC.

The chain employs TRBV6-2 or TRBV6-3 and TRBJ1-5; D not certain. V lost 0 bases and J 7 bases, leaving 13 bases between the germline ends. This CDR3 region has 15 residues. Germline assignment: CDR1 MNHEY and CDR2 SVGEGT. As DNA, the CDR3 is TGTGCCAGCAGTTACTCGACCGGGATTCGACAGCCCCAGCATTTT. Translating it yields CASSYSTGIRQPQHF.

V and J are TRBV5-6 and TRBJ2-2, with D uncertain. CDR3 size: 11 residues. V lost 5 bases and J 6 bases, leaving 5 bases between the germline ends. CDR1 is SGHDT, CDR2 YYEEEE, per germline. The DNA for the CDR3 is TGTGCCAGCAGTATAGCCGGGGAGCTGTTTTTT. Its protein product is CASSIAGELFF. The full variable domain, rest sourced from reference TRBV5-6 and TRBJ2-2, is DAGVTQSPTHLIKTRGQQVTLRCSPKSGHDTVSWYQQALGQGPQFIFQYYEEEERQRGNFPDRFSGHQFPNYSSELNVNALLLGDSALYLCASSIAGELFFGEGSRLTVL.

CDR3 DNA: TGTGCCAGCAGCCTACAGACAGTGGGTGGGCATGGCTACACCTTC. Translated: CASSLQTVGGHGYTF. The chain carries TRBV3-1 (or the pseudogene TRBV3-2) and TRBJ1-2; tentatively, D is TRBD1 (5 bases). V was cut by 4 bases and J by 6 bases, with 18 bases left in between. Germline V gene sequence: CDR1 LGHDT, CDR2 YNNKEL (reference sequence). The CDR3 is made up of 15 amino acids.

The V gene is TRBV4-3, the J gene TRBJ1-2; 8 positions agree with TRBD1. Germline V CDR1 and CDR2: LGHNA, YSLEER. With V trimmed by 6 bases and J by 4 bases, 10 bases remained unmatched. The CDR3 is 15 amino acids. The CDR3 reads CASSQGARGTYGYTF. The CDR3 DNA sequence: TGCGCCAGCAGTCAGGGGGCGCGGGGGACCTATGGCTACACCTTC.

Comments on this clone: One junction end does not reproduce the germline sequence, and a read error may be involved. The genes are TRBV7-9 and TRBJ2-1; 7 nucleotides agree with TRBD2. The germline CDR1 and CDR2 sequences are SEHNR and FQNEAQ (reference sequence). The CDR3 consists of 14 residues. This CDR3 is CASSWGGSFNEQFF. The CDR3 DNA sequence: TGTGCCAGCTCCTGGGGGGGATCCTTCAATGAGCAGTTCTTC.

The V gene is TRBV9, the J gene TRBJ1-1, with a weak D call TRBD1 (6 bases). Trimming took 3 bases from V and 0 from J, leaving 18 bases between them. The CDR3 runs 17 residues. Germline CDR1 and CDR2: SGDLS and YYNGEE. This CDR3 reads CASSGARGAVLNTEAFF. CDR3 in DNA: TGTGCCAGCAGCGGCGCGCGGGGGGCAGTATTGAACACTGAAGCTTTCTTT.

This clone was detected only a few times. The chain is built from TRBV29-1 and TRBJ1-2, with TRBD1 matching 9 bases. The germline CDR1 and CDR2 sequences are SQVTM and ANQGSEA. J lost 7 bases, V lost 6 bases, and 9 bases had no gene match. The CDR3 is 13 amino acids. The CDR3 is CSVDTGGVFGYTF. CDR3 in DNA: TGCAGCGTGGATACAGGGGGCGTCTTTGGCTACACCTTC.

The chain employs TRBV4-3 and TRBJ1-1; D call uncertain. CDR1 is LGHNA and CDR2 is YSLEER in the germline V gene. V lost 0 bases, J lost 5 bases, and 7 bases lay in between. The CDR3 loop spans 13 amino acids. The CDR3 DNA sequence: TGCGCCAGCAGCCAAGAACGGGTGACTGAAGCTTTCTTT. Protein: CASSQERVTEAFF.

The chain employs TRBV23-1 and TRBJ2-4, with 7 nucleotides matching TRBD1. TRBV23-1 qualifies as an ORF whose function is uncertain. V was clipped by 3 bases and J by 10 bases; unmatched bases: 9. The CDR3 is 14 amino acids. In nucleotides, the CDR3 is TGCGCCAGCAGTCACCCTCAGGGACAGAAAATTCAGTACTTC. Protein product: CASSHPQGQKIQYF.

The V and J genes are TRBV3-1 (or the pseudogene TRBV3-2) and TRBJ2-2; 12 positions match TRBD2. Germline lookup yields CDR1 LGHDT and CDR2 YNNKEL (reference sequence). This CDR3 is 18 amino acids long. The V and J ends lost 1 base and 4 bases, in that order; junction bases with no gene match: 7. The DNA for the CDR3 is TGTGCCAGCAGCCAAGGGGTCCCGGGACTAGCGGGCACCGGGGAGCTGTTTTTT. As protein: CASSQGVPGLAGTGELFF.

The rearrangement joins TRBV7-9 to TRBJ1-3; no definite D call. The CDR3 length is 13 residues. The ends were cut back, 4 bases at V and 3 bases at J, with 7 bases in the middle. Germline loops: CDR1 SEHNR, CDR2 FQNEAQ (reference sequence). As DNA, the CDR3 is TGTGCCAGCAGCTACCTACTTGGAAACACCATATATTTT. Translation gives CASSYLLGNTIYF.

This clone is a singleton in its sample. CDR3 coding DNA: TGTGCCAGCAGTTATCGGAGGCACGAATTTCAAGCTTTCTTT. Translation gives CASSYRRHEFQAFF. This chain links TRBV6-5 with TRBJ1-1; D uncertain. Trimming took 3 bases from V and 9 from J, leaving 17 bases between them. The CDR3 is made up of 14 amino acids. CDR1 is MNHEY and CDR2 is SVGAGI in the germline V gene.

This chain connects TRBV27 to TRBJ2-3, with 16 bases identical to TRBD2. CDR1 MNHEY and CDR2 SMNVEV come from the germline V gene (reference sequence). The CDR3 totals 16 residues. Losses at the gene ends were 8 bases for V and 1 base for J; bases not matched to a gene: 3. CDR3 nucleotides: TGTGCCAGCGGGACTAGCGGGGGGGCAGGCACAGATACGCAGTATTTT. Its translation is CASGTSGGAGTDTQYF.

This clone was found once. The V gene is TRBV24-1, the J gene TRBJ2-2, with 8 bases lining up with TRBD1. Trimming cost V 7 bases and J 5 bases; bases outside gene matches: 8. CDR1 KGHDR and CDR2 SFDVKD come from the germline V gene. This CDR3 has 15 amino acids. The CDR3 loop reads CATSRGRGYTGELFF. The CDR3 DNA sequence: TGTGCCACCAGCAGGGGGCGGGGATATACCGGGGAGCTGTTTTTT.

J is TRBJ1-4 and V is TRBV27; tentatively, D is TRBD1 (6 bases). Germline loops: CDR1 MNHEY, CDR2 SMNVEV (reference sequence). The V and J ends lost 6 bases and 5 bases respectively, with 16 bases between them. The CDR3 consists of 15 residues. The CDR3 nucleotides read TGTGCCAGCAGACTTATACAGGGTGTCAATGAAAAACTGTTTTTT. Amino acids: CASRLIQGVNEKLFF.

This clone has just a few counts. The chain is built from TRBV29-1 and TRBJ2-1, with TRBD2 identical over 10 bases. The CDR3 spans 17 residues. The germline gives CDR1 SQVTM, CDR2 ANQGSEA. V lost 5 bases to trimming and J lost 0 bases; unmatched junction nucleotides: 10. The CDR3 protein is CSVSWTSGVSSYNEQFF. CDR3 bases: TGCAGCGTTTCCTGGACTAGCGGTGTTAGCTCCTACAATGAGCAGTTCTTC.

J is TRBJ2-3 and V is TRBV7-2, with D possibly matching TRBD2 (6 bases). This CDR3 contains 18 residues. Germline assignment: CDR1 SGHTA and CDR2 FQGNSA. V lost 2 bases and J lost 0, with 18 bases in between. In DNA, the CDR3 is TGTGCCAGCAGCTTACGGCCCGCGGGGCCGCTTAGCACAGATACGCAGTATTTT. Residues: CASSLRPAGPLSTDTQYF. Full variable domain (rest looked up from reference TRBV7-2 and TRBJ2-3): GAGVSQSPSNKVTEKGKDVELRCDPISGHTALYWYRQSLGQGLEFLIYFQGNSAPDKSGLPSDRFSAERTGGSVSTLTIQRTQQEDSAVYLCASSLRPAGPLSTDTQYFGPGTRLTVL.

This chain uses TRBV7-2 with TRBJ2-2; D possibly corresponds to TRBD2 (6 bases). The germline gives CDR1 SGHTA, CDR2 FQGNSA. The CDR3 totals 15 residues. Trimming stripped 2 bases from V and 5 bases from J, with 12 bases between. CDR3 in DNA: TGTGCCAGCAGCTTATTGAGGGGAGGAACCGGGGAGCTGTTTTTT. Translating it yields CASSLLRGGTGELFF. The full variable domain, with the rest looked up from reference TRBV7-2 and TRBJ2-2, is GAGVSQSPSNKVTEKGKDVELRCDPISGHTALYWYRQSLGQGLEFLIYFQGNSAPDKSGLPSDRFSAERTGGSVSTLTIQRTQQEDSAVYLCASSLLRGGTGELFFGEGSRLTVL.

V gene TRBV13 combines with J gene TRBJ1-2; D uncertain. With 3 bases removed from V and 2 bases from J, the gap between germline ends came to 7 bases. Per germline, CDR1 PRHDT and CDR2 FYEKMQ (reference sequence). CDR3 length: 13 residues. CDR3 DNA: TGTGCCAGCAGCTTCGGAGGGAACTATGGCTACACCTTC. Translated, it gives CASSFGGNYGYTF.

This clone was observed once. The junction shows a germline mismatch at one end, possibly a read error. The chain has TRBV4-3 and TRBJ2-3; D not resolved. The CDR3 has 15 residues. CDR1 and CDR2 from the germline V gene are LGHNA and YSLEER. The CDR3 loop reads CASSQDPGSKDTQYF. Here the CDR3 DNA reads TGCGCCAGCAGCCAAGATCCCGGTAGCAAAGATACGCAGTATTTT.

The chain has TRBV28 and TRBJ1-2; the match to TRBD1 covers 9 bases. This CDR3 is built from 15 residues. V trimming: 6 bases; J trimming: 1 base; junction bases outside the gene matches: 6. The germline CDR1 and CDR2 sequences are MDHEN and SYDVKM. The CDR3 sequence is CASSRPGQGNYGYTF. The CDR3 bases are TGTGCCAGCAGCCGACCGGGACAGGGTAACTATGGCTACACCTTC.